The subject of this entry is one T cell receptor (beta chain). Its antigen is not known. The sample is drawn from a study of OX40 agonist ivuxolimab in advanced cancers. Study context: The treatment was a fully human IgG2 OX40 agonist, ivuxolimab. Patients enrolled in dose escalation were diagnosed with hepatocellular carcinoma, melanoma, renal cell or head and neck cancer.

V lost 1 base and J lost 10, with 11 bases in between. Per the germline V gene, CDR1 is SGHVS and CDR2 is FNYEAQ. The CDR3 is 13 amino acids. Notes on the study in general: By week 6 at 0.1 to 3.0 mg/kg, blood CD4+ and CD8+ T cells had expanded clonally.

Generated by immunoSEQ multiplex PCR, the TCRdb table keeps only in-frame clones and is missing some. The data contain tens of thousands of clones, 84% of them singletons. This chain joins TRBV7-6 and TRBJ2-1, with D hard to call. This receptor was obtained from an adult with an advanced solid tumor such as melanoma, head and neck, liver or kidney cancer. Sequencing was performed on CD4+ or CD8+ T cells sorted from blood, taken in a trial of the OX40 agonist ivuxolimab. The CDR3 protein is CASSLGSVPEQFF. Here the CDR3 DNA reads TGTGCCAGCAGCTTAGGTTCCGTGCCCGAGCAGTTCTTC.